Detailed here is one T cell receptor (beta chain). The data were obtained in a study of cytomegalovirus exposure and HLA in healthy donors. 60 Vbeta and 13 Jbeta primers were used in PCR. Profiled with immunoSEQ multiplex PCR; TCRdb holds only in-frame clones, not every one. The sample yields about 160,000 clones, roughly two thirds seen once. Germline trimming cut 6 bases from V and 6 bases from J; bases unmatched to any gene: 17. This CDR3 has 18 amino acids. Germline V gene data show CDR1 as LGHNA and CDR2 as YNFKEQ. The clonotype originates from a woman under 40 in good health and CMV-seronegative. Material for sequencing was PBMCs. The chain links TRBV4-2 to TRBJ1-6, with 7 nucleotides matching TRBD1. CDR3 amino acids: CASSQLMVEGAFNSPLHF. CDR3 bases: TGTGCCAGCAGTCAATTAATGGTCGAGGGGGCGTTTAATTCACCCCTCCACTTT.